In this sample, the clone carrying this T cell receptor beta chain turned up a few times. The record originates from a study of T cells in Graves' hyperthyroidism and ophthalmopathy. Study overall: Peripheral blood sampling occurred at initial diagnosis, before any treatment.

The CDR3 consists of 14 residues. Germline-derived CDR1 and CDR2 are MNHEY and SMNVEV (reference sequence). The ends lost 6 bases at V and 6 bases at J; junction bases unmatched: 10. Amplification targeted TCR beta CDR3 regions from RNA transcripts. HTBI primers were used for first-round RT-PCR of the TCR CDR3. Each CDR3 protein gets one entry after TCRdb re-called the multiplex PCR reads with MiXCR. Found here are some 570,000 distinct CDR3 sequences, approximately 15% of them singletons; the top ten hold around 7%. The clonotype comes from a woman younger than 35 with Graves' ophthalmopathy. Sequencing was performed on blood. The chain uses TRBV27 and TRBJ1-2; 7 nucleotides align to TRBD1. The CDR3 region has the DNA TGTGCCAGCAGACCAGACAGGGCAGATAATGGCTACACCTTC. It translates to CASRPDRADNGYTF.